These 19 T cell receptor beta chains originate from one sample sequenced in a study of T cells after yellow fever vaccination. TCRdb reprocessed the 5' RACE reads with MiXCR, giving one entry per CDR3 protein. The data contain a few hundred thousand distinct CDR3 sequences, 8.7% of them singletons. This sample comprised PBMCs, obtained on the day of the first yellow fever vaccination. The receptors here all came from a man in his late teens or twenties who received the YFV17D yellow fever vaccine.

By share, this clonotype ranks as medium-sized. The chain has TRBV7-2 and TRBJ1-1; D is uncertain. CDR1 is SGHTA, CDR2 FQGNSA, per germline. Trimming took 5 bases from V and 4 from J, leaving 8 bases between them. This CDR3 region has 12 residues. In DNA, the CDR3 is TGTGCCAGCAGCATAAGTTCCACTGAAGCTTTCTTT. Amino acid sequence: CASSISSTEAFF.

The chain recombines TRBV20-1 with TRBJ2-1, with D perhaps TRBD1 or TRBD2 (5 bases each). Germline V gives CDR1 DFQATT, CDR2 SNEGSKA (reference sequence). V lost 0 bases, J lost 8 bases, and 14 bases lay in between. This CDR3 region has 14 residues. CDR3 bases: TGCAGTGCTAGAGAGGATCGGGGCGTGTATGAGCAGTTCTTC. Translating it yields CSAREDRGVYEQFF.

J is TRBJ2-7 and V is TRBV20-1; the D gene could be TRBD1 or TRBD2 (5 bases each). V was clipped by 5 bases and J by 0 bases, with 17 bases between them. The CDR3 runs 15 residues. Germline V gives CDR1 DFQATT, CDR2 SNEGSKA (reference sequence). The CDR3 coding sequence is TGCAGTGCTGTCGGGCCCGGGGCCTCCTCCTACGAGCAGTACGTC. Protein sequence: CSAVGPGASSYEQYV.

The rearrangement links TRBV10-3 to TRBJ2-3; 11 bases fit TRBD1. The CDR3 totals 17 residues. J gave up 4 bases and V 2 bases, and 8 bases lay outside the gene matches. CDR1 ENHRY and CDR2 SYGVKD come from the germline V gene. The chain's CDR3 is CAISERGTGGFADTQYF. CDR3 nucleotide sequence: TGTGCCATCAGTGAGCGAGGGACAGGGGGTTTCGCAGATACGCAGTATTTT.

V gene TRBV2 combines with J gene TRBJ2-3, with 8 bases matching TRBD1. The CDR3 runs to 15 residues. The V and J ends lost 11 bases and 4 bases, in that order; junction bases with no gene match: 14. Germline assignment: CDR1 SNHLY and CDR2 FYNNEI. CDR3 amino acids: CAGTTGQVLPDTQYF. Here the CDR3 DNA reads TGTGCCGGTACCACGGGACAGGTGCTTCCAGATACGCAGTATTTT.

This clonotype was counted between two and nine times. The chain couples TRBV7-9 to TRBJ2-3; D call uncertain. This CDR3 region has 15 residues. Germline V CDR1 and CDR2: SEHNR, FQNEAQ (reference sequence). The V gene lost 0 bases and the J gene lost 1 base, with 8 bases spanning the gap. In DNA form, the CDR3 reads TGTGCCAGCAGCTTAGCAGCTCACGGCACAGATACGCAGTATTTT. As protein: CASSLAAHGTDTQYF.

There are many counts of this clonotype. This chain uses TRBV4-1 with TRBJ1-6; no clear D. Germline V gene sequence: CDR1 MGHRA, CDR2 YSYEKL. Trimming shortened V by 0 bases and J by 7 bases, and 16 bases separated the two germline ends. The CDR3 is 17 residues long. CDR3 sequence reads: CASSQDTGLDRNSPLHF. Here the CDR3 DNA reads TGCGCCAGCAGCCAAGATACGGGTTTGGATCGAAATTCACCCCTCCACTTT.

The chain employs TRBV20-1 and TRBJ2-5, with 12 bases aligning to TRBD2. The germline V gene has CDR1 DFQATT and CDR2 SNEGSKA (reference sequence). The V segment lost 4 bases and the J segment 4 bases; nucleotides outside the gene matches: 7. CDR3 length: 15 residues. The CDR3 DNA is TGCAGTGCTACCTCCGGACTAGCGGGGATAGAGACCCAGTACTTC. Amino acids: CSATSGLAGIETQYF.

The sample holds many counts of this clonotype. This sequence joins TRBV3-1 and TRBJ1-2; 8 nucleotides align to TRBD1. Germline CDR1 is LGHDT and CDR2 is YNNKEL (reference sequence). V was clipped by 4 bases and J by 1 base; unmatched bases: 5. The CDR3 totals 15 residues. CDR3 coding DNA: TGTGCCAGCAGCCTCGGACAGGGAGATAACTATGGCTACACCTTC. Protein: CASSLGQGDNYGYTF.

This clonotype has ten or more counts. This chain uses TRBV4-1 with TRBJ1-3; TRBD1 matches at 8 bases. The CDR3 covers 15 residues. V lost 1 base, J lost 8 bases, and 7 bases stayed unmatched. Looked up from germline, CDR1 is MGHRA and CDR2 is YSYEKL. CDR3 residues: CASSQVQGAMDTIYF. In nucleotides, the CDR3 is TGCGCCAGCAGCCAAGTTCAGGGGGCGATGGACACCATATATTTT.

The chain employs TRBV4-1 and TRBJ2-5; D is unresolved. The CDR3 loop spans 14 amino acids. The germline gives CDR1 MGHRA, CDR2 YSYEKL. The germline V and J ends were trimmed by 4 bases and 2 bases, with 11 bases remaining between them. The CDR3 bases are TGCGCCAGCAGCCTGTATCACTTGCAAGAGACCCAGTACTTC. Translating gives CASSLYHLQETQYF.

There are many counts of this clonotype. The gene calls are TRBV5-1 and TRBJ2-5, with 8 positions matching TRBD1. The junction had 10 bases not matched to a gene; V was cut back by 4 bases and J by 5 bases. Germline CDR1 is SGHRS and CDR2 is YFSETQ. The CDR3 extends over 15 amino acids. The CDR3 region is CASSITGQGGETQYF. CDR3 sequence (DNA): TGCGCCAGCAGCATTACAGGACAGGGTGGGGAGACCCAGTACTTC.

This clonotype occurred a few times. The genes are TRBV18 and TRBJ1-1; D unresolved. Between the trimmed V and J ends, which lost 5 bases and 0 bases, there was a span of 4 bases. Per germline, CDR1 KGHSH and CDR2 LQKENI. The CDR3 runs to 12 residues. CDR3 in DNA: TGTGCCAGCTCAACCATGAACACTGAAGCTTTCTTT. This sequence encodes CASSTMNTEAFF.

The chain combines TRBV20-1 with TRBJ2-7, with TRBD2 matching 10 bases. The CDR3 totals 15 residues. Germline CDR1 reads DFQATT; CDR2 reads SNEGSKA (reference sequence). Trimming removed 3 bases from V and 2 bases from J; junction bases left unmatched: 7. Here the CDR3 reads CSASGLSGGTYEQYF. DNA of the CDR3: TGCAGTGCTAGCGGGCTTAGCGGGGGGACCTACGAGCAGTACTTC.

This clonotype was seen more than once but under ten times. The genes are TRBV20-1 and TRBJ1-2; perhaps TRBD1 as D (5 bases). Trimming stripped 3 bases from V and 3 bases from J, with 11 bases between. CDR3 length equals 13 residues. Germline V gene data show CDR1 as DFQATT and CDR2 as SNEGSKA (reference sequence). In DNA form, the CDR3 reads TGCAGTGCTAGGACAGCGGGGGACTATGGCTACACCTTC. Its translation: CSARTAGDYGYTF.

The rearrangement joins TRBV12-3 or TRBV12-4 to TRBJ1-4, with a weak D call TRBD1 (5 bases). The CDR3 is 15 residues long. V lost 1 base and J 6 bases, leaving 12 bases between the germline ends. The CDR3 region has the DNA TGTGCCAGCAGTTTAGAAGTCGGGGGTTATGAAAAACTGTTTTTT. This gives the protein CASSLEVGGYEKLFF.

This clonotype has a handful of counts. The chain carries TRBV6-5 and TRBJ1-6; a weak D match, TRBD1 (5 bases). There are 15 residues in the CDR3. Trimming stripped 3 bases from V and 5 bases from J, with 11 bases between. The germline V gene encodes CDR1 MNHEY and CDR2 SVGAGI. This CDR3 reads CASSYGAGNNSPLHF. For the CDR3, the DNA is TGTGCCAGCAGTTATGGGGCGGGAAATAATTCACCCCTCCACTTT.

The sample holds many counts of this clonotype. V and J are TRBV20-1 and TRBJ2-1; TRBD2 aligns across 10 bases. Germline CDR1 is DFQATT and CDR2 is SNEGSKA (reference sequence). Trimming cost V 0 bases and J 7 bases; bases outside gene matches: 6. CDR3 length: 15 amino acids. CDR3 nucleotides: TGCAGTGCTAGAGATTCCAGCGGGGGGGGAAATGAGCAGTTCTTC. The encoded protein is CSARDSSGGGNEQFF.

This rearrangement joins TRBV20-1 to TRBJ2-7, with TRBD2 matching over 7 bases. The trim removed 3 bases at V and 3 bases at J, leaving 5 bases unmatched. The CDR3 has 13 residues. The germline gives CDR1 DFQATT, CDR2 SNEGSKA (reference sequence). The CDR3 region has the DNA TGCAGTGCTAGTTCCCCGGGGGGCTACGAGCAGTACTTC. This translates into CSASSPGGYEQYF.